This is a list of T cell receptor beta chains from one sample in a study of CD8+ T cells in alopecia areata. Here immunoSEQ multiplex PCR was the method, and the copy in TCRdb shows in-frame clones only, minus some. The table lists 100,000 to 150,000 clones, about 60% of them singletons. Sequencing was performed on CD4+ T cells sorted from blood. Receptors originate from a human donor in good health. Both conserved end residues are trimmed from each CDR3.

length	V	J	CDR3
12	TRBV28	TRBJ1-1	ASRPGQLNTEAF
13	TRBV30	TRBJ2-3	AWRGTSEGVDTQY
11	TRBV30	TRBJ2-7	AWTPDRTYEQY
13	TRBV19	TRBJ2-2	ASSIGGARSGELF
10	TRBV11-2	TRBJ1-2	ASSAGGVGYT
12	TRBV2	TRBJ1-6	ASRGTQNNSPLH
10	TRBV4-1	TRBJ2-2	ASRRAAGELF
10	TRBV2	TRBJ2-5	ASSETRGTQY
13	TRBV4-1	TRBJ2-3	ASSRSGGKADTQY
13	TRBV6-1	TRBJ1-6	ASSEWGTGESPLH
11	TRBV29-1	TRBJ1-1	SVGPAGETEAF
13	TRBV5-6	TRBJ2-5	ASSFTGGGIETQY
13	TRBV5-1	TRBJ2-5	ASSLGDRDLATQY
14	TRBV5-4	TRBJ1-6	ASSGRRGLNNSPLH
12	TRBV4-1	TRBJ1-2	ASSHGHLNYGYT
13	TRBV11-2	TRBJ1-1	ASSITRTAHGEAF
14	TRBV10-1	TRBJ2-5	ASSPPRGQHQETQY
10	TRBV5-6	TRBJ1-4	ASSLERSKLF
13	TRBV30	TRBJ1-4	AWRSRTLLNEKLF
15	TRBV29-1	TRBJ2-1	SVAGTSGGSSYNEQF
9	TRBV11-2	TRBJ2-7	ASSFLIEQY
10	TRBV29-1	TRBJ2-5	SVGGRQETQY
10	TRBV29-1	TRBJ2-3	TFSGSPDTQY
10	TRBV6-5	TRBJ2-7	ASRAPTAEQY
13	TRBV2	TRBJ1-2	ASGGQTTGLYGYT
11	TRBV30	TRBJ1-6	AWRRTDNSPLH
13	TRBV28	TRBJ2-7	ASRLSGQVGYEQY
12	TRBV28	TRBJ1-4	ASSLTDRVEKLF
11	TRBV29-1	TRBJ2-3	SGRQGATDTQY
10	TRBV10-3	TRBJ2-7	AISEGGYEQY
11	TRBV4-1	TRBJ1-2	ASSQVSAAGYT
13	TRBV25-1	TRBJ1-1	ASSEPGGWTTEAF
13	TRBV11-1	TRBJ2-1	ASSRTSGSYNEQF
11	TRBV6-5	TRBJ1-2	ASSYGRNYGYT
11	TRBV29-1	TRBJ1-1	SVGDRGRREAF
12	TRBV5-1	TRBJ2-2	ASSLPMNTGELF
14	TRBV18	TRBJ2-6	ASSPGLPSGANVLT
11	TRBV30	TRBJ1-1	AWGPQGVAEAF
13	TRBV6-4	TRBJ2-3	ASASEHSSTDTQY
13	TRBV4-1	TRBJ2-3	ASSQGRVGGDTQY
11	TRBV29-1	TRBJ2-3	SHRQFSTDTQY
11	TRBV5-1	TRBJ1-6	ASSPTGNSPLH
14	TRBV30	TRBJ1-5	ACQGAPDRAHQPQH
10	TRBV28	TRBJ1-6	ASIGVGSPLH
12	TRBV5-1	TRBJ1-1	ASSLTPPNTEAF
10	TRBV5-6	TRBJ1-5	ASSGAHQPQH
13	TRBV7-6	TRBJ2-3	ASSFSVRGPDTQY
15	TRBV5-1	TRBJ2-5	ASRLSMTSGGQETQY
10	TRBV29-1	TRBJ1-1	SVDRGGTEAF
10	TRBV2	TRBJ1-2	ASSTDNYGYT
12	TRBV10-3	TRBJ2-7	AISGDRSTMEQY
12	TRBV4-1	TRBJ1-2	ASSPARSNYGYT
12	TRBV5-1	TRBJ2-7	ASSGGTGYNEQY